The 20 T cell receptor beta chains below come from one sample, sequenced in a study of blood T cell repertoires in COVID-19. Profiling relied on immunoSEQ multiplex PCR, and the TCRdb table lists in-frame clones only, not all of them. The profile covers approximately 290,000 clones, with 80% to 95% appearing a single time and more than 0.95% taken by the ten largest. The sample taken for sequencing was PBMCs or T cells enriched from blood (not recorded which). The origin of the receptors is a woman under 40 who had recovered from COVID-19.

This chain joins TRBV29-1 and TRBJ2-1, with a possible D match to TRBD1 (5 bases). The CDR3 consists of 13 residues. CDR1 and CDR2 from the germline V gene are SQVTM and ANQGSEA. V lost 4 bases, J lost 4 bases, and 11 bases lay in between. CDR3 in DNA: TGCAGCGTTGTAAAGCAGGGTTACAATGAGCAGTTCTTC. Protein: CSVVKQGYNEQFF.

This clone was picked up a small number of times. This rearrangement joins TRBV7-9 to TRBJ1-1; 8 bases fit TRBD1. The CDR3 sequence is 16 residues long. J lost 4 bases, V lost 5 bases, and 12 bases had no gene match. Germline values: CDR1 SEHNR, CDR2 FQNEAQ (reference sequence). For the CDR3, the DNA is TGTGCCAGCAGCCCTAAAATGACAGGGGCAGTCACTGAAGCTTTCTTT. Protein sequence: CASSPKMTGAVTEAFF.

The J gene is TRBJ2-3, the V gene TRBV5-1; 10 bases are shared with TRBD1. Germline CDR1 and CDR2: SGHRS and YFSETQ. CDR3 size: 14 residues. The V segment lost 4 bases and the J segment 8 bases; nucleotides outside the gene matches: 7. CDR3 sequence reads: CASSPGQGLLTQYF. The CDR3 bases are TGCGCCAGCAGCCCGGGACAGGGGTTACTTACGCAGTATTTT.

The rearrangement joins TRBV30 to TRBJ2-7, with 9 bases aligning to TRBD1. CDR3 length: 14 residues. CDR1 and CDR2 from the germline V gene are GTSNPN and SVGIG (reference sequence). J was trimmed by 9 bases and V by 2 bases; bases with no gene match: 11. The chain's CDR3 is CAWSSTGQGTGQYF. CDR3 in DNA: TGTGCCTGGAGTTCGACGGGACAGGGTACGGGGCAGTACTTC.

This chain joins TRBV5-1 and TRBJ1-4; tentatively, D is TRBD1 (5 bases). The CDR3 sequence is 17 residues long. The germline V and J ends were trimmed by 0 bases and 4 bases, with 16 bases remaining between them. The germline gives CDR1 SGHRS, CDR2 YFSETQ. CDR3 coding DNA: TGCGCCAGCAGCTTGGCTGTCCAGGGAAGCCTTAATGAAAAACTGTTTTTT. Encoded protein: CASSLAVQGSLNEKLFF. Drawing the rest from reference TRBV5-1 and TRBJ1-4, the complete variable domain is KAGVTQTPRYLIKTRGQQVTLSCSPISGHRSVSWYQQTPGQGLQFLFEYFSETQRNKGNFPGRFSGRQFSNSRSEMNVSTLELGDSALYLCASSLAVQGSLNEKLFFGSGTQLSVL.

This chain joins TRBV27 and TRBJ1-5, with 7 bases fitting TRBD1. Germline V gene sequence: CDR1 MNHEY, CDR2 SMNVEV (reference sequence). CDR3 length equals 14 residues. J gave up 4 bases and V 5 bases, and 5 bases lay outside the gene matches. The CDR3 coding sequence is TGTGCCAGCAGTAAACAGGGGTTGAATCAGCCCCAGCATTTT. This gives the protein CASSKQGLNQPQHF.

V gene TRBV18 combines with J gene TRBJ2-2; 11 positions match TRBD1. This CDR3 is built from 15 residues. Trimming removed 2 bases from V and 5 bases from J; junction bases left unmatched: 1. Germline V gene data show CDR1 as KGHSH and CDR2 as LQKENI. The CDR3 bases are TGTGCCAGCTCACCAGGACAGGGGGCAACCGGGGAGCTGTTTTTT. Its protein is CASSPGQGATGELFF.

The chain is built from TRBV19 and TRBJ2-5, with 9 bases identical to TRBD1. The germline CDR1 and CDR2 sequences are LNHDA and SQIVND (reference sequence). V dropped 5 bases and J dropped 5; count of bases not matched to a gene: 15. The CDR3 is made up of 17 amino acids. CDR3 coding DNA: TGTGCCAGTAGTCCCCTTCGGTTCACAGGGGGCGGGGAGACCCAGTACTTC. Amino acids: CASSPLRFTGGGETQYF.

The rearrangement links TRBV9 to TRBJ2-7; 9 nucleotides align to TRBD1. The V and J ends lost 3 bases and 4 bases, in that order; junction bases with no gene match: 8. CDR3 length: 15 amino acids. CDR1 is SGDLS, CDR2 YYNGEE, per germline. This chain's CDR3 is CASSASGTGIYEQYF. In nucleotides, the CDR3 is TGTGCCAGCAGCGCCTCCGGGACAGGGATATACGAGCAGTACTTC.

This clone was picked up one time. The CDR3 protein is CAISPRDSTYEQYF. The CDR3 region has the DNA TGTGCCATCAGTCCCCGGGACTCAACCTACGAGCAGTACTTC. This chain uses TRBV10-3 with TRBJ2-7; D might be TRBD2 (6 bases). CDR3 length: 14 amino acids. Germline V gene sequence: CDR1 ENHRY, CDR2 SYGVKD. V was pared by 5 bases and J by 2 bases, with 13 bases between.

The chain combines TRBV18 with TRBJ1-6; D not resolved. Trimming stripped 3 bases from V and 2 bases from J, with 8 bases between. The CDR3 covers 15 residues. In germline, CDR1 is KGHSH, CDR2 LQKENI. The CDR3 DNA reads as TGTGCCAGCTCACCCGCGCAGGCCTATAATTCACCCCTCCACTTT. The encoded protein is CASSPAQAYNSPLHF.

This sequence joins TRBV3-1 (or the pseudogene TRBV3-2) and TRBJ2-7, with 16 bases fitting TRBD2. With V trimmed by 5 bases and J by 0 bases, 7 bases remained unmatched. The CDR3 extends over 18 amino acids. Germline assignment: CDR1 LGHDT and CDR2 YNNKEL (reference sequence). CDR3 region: CASSSEGTSGRASYEQYF. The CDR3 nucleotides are TGTGCCAGCAGCTCAGAGGGGACTAGCGGGAGGGCCTCCTACGAGCAGTACTTC.

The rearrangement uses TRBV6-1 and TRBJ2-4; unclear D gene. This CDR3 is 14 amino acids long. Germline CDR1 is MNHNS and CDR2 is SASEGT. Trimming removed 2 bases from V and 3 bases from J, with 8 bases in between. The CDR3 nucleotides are TGTGCCAGCAGTGAATCTAGTGGCAAAAACATTCAGTACTTC. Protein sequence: CASSESSGKNIQYF.

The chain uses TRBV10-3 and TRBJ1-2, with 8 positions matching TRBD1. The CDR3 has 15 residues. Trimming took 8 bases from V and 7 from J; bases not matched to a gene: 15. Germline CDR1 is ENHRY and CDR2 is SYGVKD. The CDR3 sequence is CAIGWAGGELGGYTF. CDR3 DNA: TGTGCCATCGGGTGGGCAGGGGGCGAATTAGGTGGCTACACCTTC.

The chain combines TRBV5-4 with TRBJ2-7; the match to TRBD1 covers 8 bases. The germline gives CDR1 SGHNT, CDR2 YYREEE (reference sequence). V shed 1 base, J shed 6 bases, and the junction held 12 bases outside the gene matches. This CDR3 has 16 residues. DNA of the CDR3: TGTGCCAGCAGCTTGTTCCCGATGACAGGGGTTGTCGAGCAGTACTTC. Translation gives CASSLFPMTGVVEQYF. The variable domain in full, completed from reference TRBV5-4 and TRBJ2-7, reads ETGVTQSPTHLIKTRGQQVTLRCSSQSGHNTVSWYQQALGQGPQFIFQYYREEENGRGNFPPRFSGLQFPNYSSELNVNALELDDSALYLCASSLFPMTGVVEQYFGPGTRLTVT.

The CDR3, as DNA: TGTGCCTGGAGAGGGGGGGGTGAAAAGCGGGATAGCTCCTACGAGCAGTACTTC. It encodes CAWRGGGEKRDSSYEQYF. This rearrangement joins TRBV30 to TRBJ2-7; maybe TRBD2 (7 bases). There are 18 residues in the CDR3. V gave up 3 bases and J gave up 0 bases, with 24 bases separating them. Per the germline V gene, CDR1 is GTSNPN and CDR2 is SVGIG (reference sequence).

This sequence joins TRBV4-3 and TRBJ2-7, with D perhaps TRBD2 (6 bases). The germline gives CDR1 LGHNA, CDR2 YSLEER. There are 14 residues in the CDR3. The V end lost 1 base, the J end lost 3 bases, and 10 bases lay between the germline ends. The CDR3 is CASSQVADSYEQYF. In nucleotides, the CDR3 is TGCGCCAGCAGCCAAGTAGCGGATAGCTACGAGCAGTACTTC.

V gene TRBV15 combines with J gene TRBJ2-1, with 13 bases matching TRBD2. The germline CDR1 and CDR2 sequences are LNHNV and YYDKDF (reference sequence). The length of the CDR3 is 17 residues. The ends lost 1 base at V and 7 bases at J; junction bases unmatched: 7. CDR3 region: CATSRGRLAGGKNEQFF. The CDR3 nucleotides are TGTGCCACCAGCAGAGGTCGACTAGCGGGAGGAAAGAATGAGCAGTTCTTC.

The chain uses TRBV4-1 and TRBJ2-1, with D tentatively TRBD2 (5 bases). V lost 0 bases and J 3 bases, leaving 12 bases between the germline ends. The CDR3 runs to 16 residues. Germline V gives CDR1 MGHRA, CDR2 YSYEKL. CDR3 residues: CASSQERTPSYNEQFF. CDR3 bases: TGCGCCAGCAGCCAAGAGAGGACTCCTAGCTACAATGAGCAGTTCTTC.

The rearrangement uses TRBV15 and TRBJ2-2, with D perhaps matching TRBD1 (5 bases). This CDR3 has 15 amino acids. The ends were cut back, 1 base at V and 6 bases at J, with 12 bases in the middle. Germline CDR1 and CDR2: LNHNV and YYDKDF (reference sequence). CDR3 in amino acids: CATSRGVGPAGELFF. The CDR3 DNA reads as TGTGCCACCAGCAGAGGAGTGGGGCCGGCCGGGGAGCTGTTTTTT.